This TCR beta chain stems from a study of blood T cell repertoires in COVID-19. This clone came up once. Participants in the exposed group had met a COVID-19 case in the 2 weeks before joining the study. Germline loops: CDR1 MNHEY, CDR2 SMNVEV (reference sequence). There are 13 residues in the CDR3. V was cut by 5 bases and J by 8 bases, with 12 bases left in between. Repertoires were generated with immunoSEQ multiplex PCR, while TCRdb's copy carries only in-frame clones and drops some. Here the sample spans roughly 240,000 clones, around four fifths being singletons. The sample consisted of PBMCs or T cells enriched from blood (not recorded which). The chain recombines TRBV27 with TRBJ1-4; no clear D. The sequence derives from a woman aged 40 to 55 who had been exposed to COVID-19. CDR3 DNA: TGTGCCAGCAGTGTGAACGGCGGAGAAAAACTGTTTTTT. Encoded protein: CASSVNGGEKLFF.